A single sample gave rise to the 32 T cell receptor beta chains below, sequenced in a study of HIV-infected patients and healthy controls. Via MiXCR, TCRdb re-called the 5' RACE reads, giving one row per CDR3 protein. There are around 62,000 distinct CDR3 sequences in the sample; under 25% occur only once, and more than 1.2% lies in the top ten. Source material: CD4+ T cells from blood. The receptors were sampled from a human donor in good health.

This clonotype was seen only a few times. This chain uses TRBV24-1 with TRBJ2-2; D is perhaps TRBD2 (5 bases). Germline V CDR1 and CDR2: KGHDR, SFDVKD. CDR3 length: 13 residues. V was pared by 7 bases and J by 1 base, with 6 bases between. The CDR3 nucleotides read TGTGCCACCAGAGCGGAGAACACCGGGGAGCTGTTTTTT. Translating it yields CATRAENTGELFF.

This clonotype was seen ten or more times. This sequence joins TRBV4-1 and TRBJ2-1; 9 positions agree with TRBD2. J lost 4 bases, V lost 0 bases, and 7 bases had no gene match. The V gene's germline CDR1 is MGHRA and CDR2 YSYEKL. The CDR3 covers 17 residues. CDR3 protein: CASSQEGRLAVYNEQFF. In DNA, the CDR3 is TGCGCCAGCAGCCAAGAAGGCCGACTAGCGGTATACAATGAGCAGTTCTTC.

The chain has TRBV10-3 and TRBJ2-2; D is uncertain. The V gene's germline CDR1 is ENHRY and CDR2 SYGVKD. The CDR3 consists of 16 residues. V dropped 4 bases and J dropped 2 bases, with 14 bases sitting between them. The CDR3 protein is CAISVWAIINTGELFF. The CDR3 DNA follows: TGTGCCATCAGTGTGTGGGCAATTATAAACACCGGGGAGCTGTTTTTT.

The rearrangement links TRBV7-8 to TRBJ2-3, with 12 bases matching TRBD2. CDR1 and CDR2 from the germline V gene are SGHVS and FQNEAQ. The trim removed 5 bases at V and 7 bases at J, leaving 10 bases unmatched. This CDR3 has 16 amino acids. CDR3 in amino acids: CASSPNLAGGPHTQYF. The CDR3 region has the DNA TGTGCCAGCAGCCCCAATCTAGCGGGAGGGCCACATACGCAGTATTTT. Based on the CDR3 plus reference TRBV7-8 and TRBJ2-3, the full variable domain is GAGVSQSPRYKVAKRGQDVALRCDPISGHVSLFWYQQALGQGPEFLTYFQNEAQLDKSGLPSDRFFAERPEGSVSTLKIQRTQQEDSAVYLCASSPNLAGGPHTQYFGPGTRLTVL.

This clonotype showed up just a few times. V gene TRBV12-3 or TRBV12-4 combines with J gene TRBJ1-2; unclear D gene. The CDR3 sequence is 11 residues long. V lost 5 bases to trimming and J lost 7 bases, with 8 bases between them. CDR3 sequence reads: CASSVGLGYTF. CDR3 bases: TGTGCCAGCAGTGTAGGGCTTGGCTACACCTTC.

The sample holds a few counts of this clonotype. The CDR3 coding sequence is TGCGCCAGCAGCTCAACGCTGGGGTTGGACACTGAAGCTTTCTTT. This encodes CASSSTLGLDTEAFF. The chain couples TRBV5-1 to TRBJ1-1; D unresolved. Germline assignment: CDR1 SGHRS and CDR2 YFSETQ. V lost 3 bases and J 3 bases, leaving 15 bases between the germline ends. The CDR3 spans 15 residues. Combining the CDR3 with reference TRBV5-1 and TRBJ1-1 gives the whole variable domain KAGVTQTPRYLIKTRGQQVTLSCSPISGHRSVSWYQQTPGQGLQFLFEYFSETQRNKGNFPGRFSGRQFSNSRSEMNVSTLELGDSALYLCASSSTLGLDTEAFFGQGTRLTVV.

The V call is TRBV7-9, the J call TRBJ2-7; TRBD1 matches at 9 bases. Unmatched junction bases numbered 3, after V lost 4 bases and J lost 2 bases. The length of the CDR3 is 14 residues. Looked up from germline, CDR1 is SEHNR and CDR2 is FQNEAQ (reference sequence). The CDR3 nucleotides read TGTGCCAGCAGCTCGGACAGGGGCACCTACGAGCAGTACTTC. As protein: CASSSDRGTYEQYF.

Ten or more counts support this clonotype. The genes are TRBV12-3 or TRBV12-4 and TRBJ1-4; D is possibly TRBD1 (6 bases). The CDR3 is 14 residues long. V dropped 6 bases and J dropped 6 bases, with 14 bases sitting between them. The CDR3 spells CASSPWGAHEKLFF. The CDR3 DNA reads as TGTGCCAGCAGCCCGTGGGGGGCGCATGAAAAACTGTTTTTT.

The chain uses TRBV12-5 and TRBJ1-2; TRBD1 aligns across 7 bases. This CDR3 region has 13 residues. Per the germline V gene, CDR1 is LGHNT and CDR2 is FRNRAP. Trimming removed 6 bases from V and 7 bases from J; junction bases left unmatched: 8. The CDR3 sequence is CASGIGGESGYTF. CDR3 nucleotides: TGTGCTAGTGGCATAGGGGGCGAGAGTGGCTACACCTTC.

This clonotype turned up a few times. CDR3 sequence: CASSQSGKLNTEAFF. Here the CDR3 DNA reads TGTGCCAGCAGCCAATCAGGGAAGTTGAACACTGAAGCTTTCTTT. The gene calls are TRBV4-2 and TRBJ1-1; D may be TRBD1 (5 bases). V lost 2 bases to trimming and J lost 0 bases, with 10 bases between them. The length of the CDR3 is 15 residues. Germline CDR1 is LGHNA and CDR2 is YNFKEQ.

At least ten counts were recorded for this clonotype. The chain links TRBV2 to TRBJ2-3; unclear D gene. The CDR3 sequence is 15 residues long. CDR1 is SNHLY, CDR2 FYNNEI, per germline. Trimming took off 5 bases at V and 0 bases at J, with 12 bases between the two ends. This chain's CDR3 is CASSPGLTSTDTQYF. Written as DNA, the CDR3 is TGTGCCAGCAGTCCGGGTCTCACTAGCACAGATACGCAGTATTTT.

This clonotype was seen many times. The CDR3 DNA sequence: TGCAGTGCTAGAGATCTCCAGGGGGCGAATGAAAAACTGTTTTTT. It encodes CSARDLQGANEKLFF. The chain links TRBV20-1 to TRBJ1-4, with 8 bases aligning to TRBD1. Trimming took 0 bases from V and 5 from J; bases not matched to a gene: 5. The CDR3 runs to 15 residues. Looked up from germline, CDR1 is DFQATT and CDR2 is SNEGSKA (reference sequence).

This clonotype showed up just a few times. The chain has TRBV14 and TRBJ1-1; TRBD1 aligns across 7 bases. Germline trimming cut 0 bases from V and 3 bases from J; bases unmatched to any gene: 7. Germline CDR1 and CDR2: SGHDN and FVKESK. This CDR3 is 16 amino acids long. The CDR3 loop is CASSQDRDRDYTEAFF. The CDR3, as DNA: TGTGCCAGCAGCCAAGATCGAGACAGGGACTACACTGAAGCTTTCTTT.

This sequence joins TRBV25-1 and TRBJ1-1; 9 bases match TRBD1. The junction had 9 bases not matched to a gene; V was cut back by 6 bases and J by 4 bases. The CDR3 is 15 residues long. Germline lookup yields CDR1 MGHDK and CDR2 SYGVNS. The CDR3 spells CASRGTGQVGTEAFF. The CDR3 nucleotides are TGTGCCAGCAGAGGGACAGGGCAGGTTGGCACTGAAGCTTTCTTT.

Ten or more counts support this clonotype. This chain links TRBV12-3 or TRBV12-4 with TRBJ1-1; the D is unclear. The CDR3 length is 13 residues. Deletions cut 3 bases from V and 5 bases from J, with 10 bases between. This chain's CDR3 is CASSFGWGTEAFF. The CDR3 region has the DNA TGTGCCAGCAGTTTCGGGTGGGGTACTGAAGCTTTCTTT.

Ten or more counts support this clonotype. The V call is TRBV28, the J call TRBJ1-5; possible D gene TRBD1, 6 bases. The CDR3 is 17 amino acids. The V and J ends lost 5 bases and 3 bases respectively, with 20 bases between them. CDR1 is MDHEN, CDR2 SYDVKM, per germline. The CDR3 coding sequence is TGTGCCAGCAGTCCCCCGGGGATAGGGGGAGACAATCAGCCCCAGCATTTT. Translating gives CASSPPGIGGDNQPQHF. The entire variable domain, with the rest obtained from reference TRBV28 and TRBJ1-5, is as follows: DVKVTQSSRYLVKRTGEKVFLECVQDMDHENMFWYRQDPGLGLRLIYFSYDVKMKEKGDIPEGYSVSREKKERFSLILESASTNQTSMYLCASSPPGIGGDNQPQHFGDGTRLSIL.

The V call is TRBV29-1, the J call TRBJ1-4; TRBD1 matches at 7 bases. V shed 6 bases, J shed 7 bases, and the junction held 8 bases outside the gene matches. CDR3 length: 13 amino acids. The germline V gene encodes CDR1 SQVTM and CDR2 ANQGSEA. Here the CDR3 reads CSVYRGGGEKLFF. The CDR3 DNA reads TGCAGCGTGTACAGGGGAGGCGGTGAAAAACTGTTTTTT.

Ten or more counts support this clonotype. The CDR3 here is CSAKSGGQSNSPLHF. Here the CDR3 DNA reads TGCAGTGCCAAATCCGGGGGGCAAAGTAATTCACCCCTCCACTTT. The genes are TRBV20-1 and TRBJ1-6; tentative D call: TRBD1 (6 bases). Germline lookup yields CDR1 DFQATT and CDR2 SNEGSKA (reference sequence). The CDR3 is made up of 15 amino acids. Trimming removed 6 bases from V and 6 bases from J, with 18 bases in between.

This clonotype was observed many times. The chain recombines TRBV5-6 with TRBJ2-2; D is unclear. The CDR3 is 15 amino acids. Trimming removed 3 bases at V and 5 bases at J, with 14 bases between. The germline gives CDR1 SGHDT, CDR2 YYEEEE. CDR3 sequence (DNA): TGTGCCAGCAGCTCACCCCTCACGGTTACCGGGGAGCTGTTTTTT. It is translated as CASSSPLTVTGELFF.

There are many counts of this clonotype. The chain couples TRBV6-1 to TRBJ2-1; 8 nucleotides line up with TRBD2. This CDR3 spans 17 amino acids. J was trimmed by 0 bases and V by 2 bases; bases with no gene match: 6. Germline-derived CDR1 and CDR2 are MNHNS and SASEGT. The CDR3: CASSEPPLAGSYNEQFF. The CDR3 region has the DNA TGTGCCAGCAGTGAACCCCCCCTAGCGGGCTCCTACAATGAGCAGTTCTTC.

This clonotype was seen a handful of times. The rearrangement joins TRBV5-4 to TRBJ1-2; D unresolved. V dropped 6 bases and J dropped 0 bases, with 15 bases sitting between them. The CDR3 is made up of 15 amino acids. The germline CDR1 and CDR2 sequences are SGHNT and YYREEE (reference sequence). The DNA for the CDR3 is TGTGCCAGCAACTTTTATGGATCAGCTAACTATGGCTACACCTTC. Translated, it gives CASNFYGSANYGYTF. Filled out from reference TRBV5-4 and TRBJ1-2, the complete variable domain reads ETGVTQSPTHLIKTRGQQVTLRCSSQSGHNTVSWYQQALGQGPQFIFQYYREEENGRGNFPPRFSGLQFPNYSSELNVNALELDDSALYLCASNFYGSANYGYTFGSGTRLTVV.

This clonotype was counted many times. The genes are TRBV5-5 and TRBJ1-1, with 9 bases identical to TRBD1. The CDR3 has 19 amino acids. CDR1 and CDR2 (germline): SGHKS, YYEKEE (reference sequence). The ends lost 5 bases at V and 2 bases at J; junction bases unmatched: 19. The chain's CDR3 is CASSLPGQGTHRENTEAFF. CDR3 sequence (DNA): TGTGCCAGCAGTCTTCCGGGACAGGGTACCCACCGGGAAAACACTGAAGCTTTCTTT.

The chain has TRBV5-6 and TRBJ2-3, with 7 bases fitting TRBD1. V was clipped by 4 bases and J by 3 bases; unmatched bases: 8. The CDR3 runs to 15 residues. Germline V CDR1 and CDR2: SGHDT, YYEEEE. CDR3: CASSIDRDWTDTQYF. Written as DNA, the CDR3 is TGTGCCAGCAGCATCGACAGGGATTGGACAGATACGCAGTATTTT.

This clonotype has only one observation. The V call is TRBV4-1, the J call TRBJ1-2, with no clear D. The germline CDR1 and CDR2 sequences are MGHRA and YSYEKL. Trimming cost V 1 base and J 0 bases, with 9 bases left between them. This CDR3 has 15 amino acids. This chain's CDR3 is CASSQGLGANYGYTF. DNA for the CDR3: TGCGCCAGCAGCCAAGGCCTTGGAGCTAACTATGGCTACACCTTC.

This clonotype appeared once. J is TRBJ2-7 and V is TRBV11-2, with D possibly TRBD1 on 5 matching bases. The V gene lost 1 base and the J gene lost 4 bases, with 14 bases spanning the gap. The germline V gene has CDR1 SGHAT and CDR2 FQNNGV. The CDR3 runs 15 residues. This chain's CDR3 is CASSLGGGAKYEQYF. DNA for the CDR3: TGTGCCAGCAGCTTAGGTGGTGGGGCGAAGTACGAGCAGTACTTC. Drawing the rest from reference TRBV11-2 and TRBJ2-7, the complete variable domain is EAGVAQSPRYKIIEKRQSVAFWCNPISGHATLYWYQQILGQGPKLLIQFQNNGVVDDSQLPKDRFSAERLKGVDSTLKIQPAKLEDSAVYLCASSLGGGAKYEQYFGPGTRLTVT.

This clonotype occurred many times. CDR3 nucleotides: TGTGCCAGCAGTTTACCACAGGGTCTCTACAATGAGCAGTTCTTC. Encoded protein: CASSLPQGLYNEQFF. The rearrangement uses TRBV7-2 and TRBJ2-1; D is possibly TRBD1 (6 bases). The CDR3 runs to 15 residues. V was clipped by 6 bases and J by 3 bases, with 15 bases between them. CDR1 and CDR2 from the germline V gene are SGHTA and FQGNSA.

This chain links TRBV10-3 with TRBJ2-7, with 9 bases lining up with TRBD2. The ends lost 6 bases at V and 5 bases at J; junction bases unmatched: 5. The germline V gene has CDR1 ENHRY and CDR2 SYGVKD. The CDR3 covers 13 residues. CDR3 nucleotides: TGTGCCATCAGCGGACTAGCGCGGGACGAGCAGTACTTC. Residues: CAISGLARDEQYF.

As regards this clonotype: One end of the junction does not line up with germline, which may come from a read error. The V call is TRBV3-1, the J call TRBJ1-6, with TRBD1 identical over 7 bases. The CDR3 sequence is 15 residues long. CDR1 LGHDT and CDR2 YNNKEL come from the germline V gene (reference sequence). The DNA for the CDR3 is TGTGCCAGCAGCCAAGAGGAACAGGGGAATTCACCCCTCGACTTT. Its protein is CASSQEEQGNSPLDF.

The V gene is TRBV3-1, the J gene TRBJ2-1; D is unresolved. Germline V gives CDR1 LGHDT, CDR2 YNNKEL (reference sequence). The CDR3 totals 14 residues. V was trimmed by 0 bases and J by 2 bases, leaving 5 bases between them. The CDR3 protein is CASSQDSTYNEQFF. CDR3 in DNA: TGTGCCAGCAGCCAAGATTCGACCTACAATGAGCAGTTCTTC.

This clonotype was picked up many times. The chain combines TRBV7-8 with TRBJ2-3; 7 positions agree with TRBD2. V was pared by 5 bases and J by 2 bases, with 7 bases of the junction left unmatched. There are 15 residues in the CDR3. CDR1 and CDR2 from the germline V gene are SGHVS and FQNEAQ. The CDR3 DNA reads TGTGCCAGCAGCCCAGCGGGGTTCCACACAGATACGCAGTATTTT. Its translation is CASSPAGFHTDTQYF.

This chain links TRBV7-2 with TRBJ1-5, with a weak D call TRBD1 (6 bases). Trimming removed 1 base at V and 6 bases at J, with 13 bases between. The CDR3 has 15 residues. Germline CDR1 SGHTA, CDR2 FQGNSA. The CDR3: CASSLVLRDTQPQHF. CDR3 bases: TGTGCCAGCAGCTTAGTCCTCCGGGACACTCAGCCCCAGCATTTT.

This clonotype was seen more than once but under ten times. The rearrangement joins TRBV6-6 to TRBJ2-1; D is unclear. The CDR3 length is 12 residues. Trimming took off 7 bases at V and 10 bases at J, with 14 bases between the two ends. CDR1 and CDR2 (germline): MNHNY, SVGAGI (reference sequence). CDR3 in amino acids: CASNFMDEEQFF. The CDR3 DNA is TGTGCCAGCAATTTCATGGATGAGGAGCAGTTCTTC.